This T cell receptor beta chain was obtained from a study of T cell responses to AZD1222 COVID-19 vaccine. CDR3 size: 12 residues. Germline CDR1 MDHEN, CDR2 SYDVKM. V was cut by 6 bases and J by 8 bases, with 13 bases left in between. Points on this clone: The antigen is unknown.

Broader study findings: Recipients of AZD1222 seropositive at baseline numbered only 6 or 7.

Assay used: immunoSEQ multiplex PCR; TCRdb lists only in-frame clones, some missing. In the table there are about 120,000 clones, approximately 84% of which are singletons. This sequence originates from an adult in good health. This sequence joins TRBV28 and TRBJ1-2; no firm D call. Sequences were derived from peripheral blood, sampled on day 0 of AZD1222 vaccination. CDR3 in amino acids: CASRTGNGGYTF. The CDR3 region has the DNA TGTGCCAGCAGAACCGGGAACGGGGGCTACACCTTC.